This T cell receptor (beta chain) is drawn from a study of T cell responses to AZD1222 COVID-19 vaccine. Study-level results: Spike-specific TCRs gained breadth and depth after people received two AZD1222 doses.

Second-dose groups at about 4 or about 12 weeks were pooled. On this clone: Its antigen is still unknown.

Sequencing used immunoSEQ multiplex PCR; TCRdb keeps in-frame clones, though not all of them. The table includes roughly 120,000 clones, approximately 90% detected once. The ends lost 6 bases at V and 3 bases at J; junction bases unmatched: 4. The CDR3 is made up of 15 amino acids. Germline V CDR1 and CDR2: MDHEN, SYDVKM. The chain joins TRBV28 to TRBJ2-7, with 14 bases fitting TRBD2. The sequenced sample was peripheral blood, obtained 28 days after the second AZD1222 dose. The receptor comes from an adult who received the AZD1222 COVID-19 vaccine. CDR3 sequence: CASRHGLAGGYEQYF. CDR3 nucleotide sequence: TGTGCCAGCAGGCACGGACTAGCGGGAGGCTACGAGCAGTACTTC. Using reference TRBV28 and TRBJ2-7 for the parts outside the CDR3, the full variable domain is DVKVTQSSRYLVKRTGEKVFLECVQDMDHENMFWYRQDPGLGLRLIYFSYDVKMKEKGDIPEGYSVSREKKERFSLILESASTNQTSMYLCASRHGLAGGYEQYFGPGTRLTVT.